This T cell receptor beta chain was identified during a study of liver allograft versus peripheral blood T cells. Study-level background: Recipients' peripheral blood supplied the T cell receptor repertoires against which those in transplanted livers were compared.

The CDR3 runs to 14 residues. V was clipped by 5 bases and J by 6 bases, with 17 bases between them. Germline assignment: CDR1 SGHAT and CDR2 FQNNGV. TCRdb analysed the reads with MiXCR anew, one entry per CDR3 protein. The table has about 1,900 distinct CDR3 sequences, 18% seen once. The gene calls are TRBV11-2 and TRBJ2-7; possibly TRBD1 for D (5 bases). The TCR was taken from a human patient who had a liver transplant. T cells may partly derive from the graft donor. In nucleotides, the CDR3 is TGTGCCAGCAGCCCCCCGAGCAGGGCAGGCGAGCAGTACTTC. Protein sequence: CASSPPSRAGEQYF. Drawing the rest from reference TRBV11-2 and TRBJ2-7, the complete variable domain is EAGVAQSPRYKIIEKRQSVAFWCNPISGHATLYWYQQILGQGPKLLIQFQNNGVVDDSQLPKDRFSAERLKGVDSTLKIQPAKLEDSAVYLCASSPPSRAGEQYFGPGTRLTVT.